This TCR beta chain was identified in a study of response to subunit inactivated influenza vaccine. TCRdb itself ran the RT-PCR reads through MiXCR, one entry per CDR3 protein. The sample consists of 150,000 to 200,000 distinct CDR3 sequences, about an eighth of them appearing once. This clonotype was detected ten times or more. The germline V gene has CDR1 MNHEY and CDR2 SVGEGT. V lost 5 bases, J lost 4 bases, and 17 bases lay in between. CDR3 size: 15 residues. Another study also made use of these data, one on T cells expressing NK-cell markers. As reported in that work: For TCR beta, cDNA was produced by 5'RACE template switching with UMIs. An anti-gamma-delta TCR antibody was added in several experiments. It restricted sorting to alpha-beta TCR-expressing T cells.

This chain joins TRBV6-2 or TRBV6-3 and TRBJ1-2, with D possibly being TRBD1 (5 bases). The sequence was obtained from a man in his fifties who received an inactivated influenza vaccine. Sequenced here: CD8+ T cells sorted from PBMCs, sampled 11 to 12 days after vaccination. The CDR3 loop reads CASSKNPRDSYGYTF. In DNA, the CDR3 is TGTGCCAGCAGTAAGAACCCCAGGGATAGCTATGGCTACACCTTC.